This T cell receptor (beta chain) was profiled in a study of OX40 agonist ivuxolimab in advanced cancers. Study as a whole: Six ivuxolimab dose levels, 0.01 to 10 mg/kg, were given intravenously every 2 weeks. Findings and limits, study-wide: Which antigen the expanded peripheral T cells recognized is unknown.

With 0 bases removed from V and 6 bases from J, the gap between germline ends came to 9 bases. This CDR3 comprises 12 residues. Germline lookup yields CDR1 GTSNPN and CDR2 SVGIG (reference sequence). The method was immunoSEQ multiplex PCR; TCRdb's version includes in-frame clones alone and lacks a portion of them. The data hold more than 45,000 clones, with over 80% observed a single time. The count of this clone is one. The target antigen is unknown. This TCR was sampled from an adult with an advanced solid tumor such as melanoma, head and neck, liver or kidney cancer. This sequence joins TRBV30 and TRBJ2-7; D gene uncertain. The sequencing used CD4+ or CD8+ T cells sorted from blood, collected in a trial of the OX40 agonist ivuxolimab. The CDR3: CAWSVLDVEQYF. CDR3 nucleotide sequence: TGTGCCTGGAGTGTTTTGGATGTCGAGCAGTACTTC.